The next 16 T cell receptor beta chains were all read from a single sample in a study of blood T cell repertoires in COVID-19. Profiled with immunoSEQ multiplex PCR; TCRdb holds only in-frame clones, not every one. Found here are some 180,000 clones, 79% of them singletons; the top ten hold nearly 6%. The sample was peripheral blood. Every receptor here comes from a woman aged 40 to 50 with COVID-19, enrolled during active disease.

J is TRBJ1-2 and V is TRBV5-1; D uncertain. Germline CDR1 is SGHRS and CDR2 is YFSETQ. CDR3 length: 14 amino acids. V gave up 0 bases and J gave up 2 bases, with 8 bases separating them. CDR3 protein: CASSLEPMNYGYTF. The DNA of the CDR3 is TGCGCCAGCAGCTTGGAGCCTATGAACTATGGCTACACCTTC.

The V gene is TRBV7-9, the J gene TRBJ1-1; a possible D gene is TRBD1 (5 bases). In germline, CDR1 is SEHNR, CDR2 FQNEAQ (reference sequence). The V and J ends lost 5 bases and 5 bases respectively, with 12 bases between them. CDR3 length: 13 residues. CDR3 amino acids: CASSPGGETEAFF. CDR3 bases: TGTGCCAGCAGCCCCGGGGGGGAAACTGAAGCTTTCTTT.

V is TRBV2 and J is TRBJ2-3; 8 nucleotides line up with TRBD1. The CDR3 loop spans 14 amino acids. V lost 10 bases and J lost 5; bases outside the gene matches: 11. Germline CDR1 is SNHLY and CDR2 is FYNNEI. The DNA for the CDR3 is TGTGCCACCCAGTCAGGGGGCCGGGGAGATACGCAGTATTTT. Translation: CATQSGGRGDTQYF.

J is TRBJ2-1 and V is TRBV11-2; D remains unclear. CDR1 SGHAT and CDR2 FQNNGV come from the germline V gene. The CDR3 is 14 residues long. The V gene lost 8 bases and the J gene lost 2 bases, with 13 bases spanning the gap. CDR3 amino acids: CASLLARPYNEQFF. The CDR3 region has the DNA TGTGCCAGCCTCTTGGCCCGCCCCTACAATGAGCAGTTCTTC.

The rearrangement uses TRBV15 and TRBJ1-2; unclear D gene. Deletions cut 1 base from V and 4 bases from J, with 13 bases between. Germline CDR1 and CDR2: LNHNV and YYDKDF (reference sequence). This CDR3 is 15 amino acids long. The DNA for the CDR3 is TGTGCCACCAGCAGAGGTCAAACGGAGGCCTATGGCTACACCTTC. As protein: CATSRGQTEAYGYTF.

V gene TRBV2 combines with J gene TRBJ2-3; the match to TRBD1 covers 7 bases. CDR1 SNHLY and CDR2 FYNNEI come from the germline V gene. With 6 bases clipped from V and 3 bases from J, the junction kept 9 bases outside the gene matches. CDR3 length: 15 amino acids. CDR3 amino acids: CASRTRDRETDTQYF. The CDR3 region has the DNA TGTGCCAGCAGGACCCGGGACAGAGAAACAGATACGCAGTATTTT. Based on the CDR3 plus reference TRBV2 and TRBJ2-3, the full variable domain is EPEVTQTPSHQVTQMGQEVILRCVPISNHLYFYWYRQILGQKVEFLVSFYNNEISEKSEIFDDQFSVERPDGSNFTLKIRSTKLEDSAMYFCASRTRDRETDTQYFGPGTRLTVL.

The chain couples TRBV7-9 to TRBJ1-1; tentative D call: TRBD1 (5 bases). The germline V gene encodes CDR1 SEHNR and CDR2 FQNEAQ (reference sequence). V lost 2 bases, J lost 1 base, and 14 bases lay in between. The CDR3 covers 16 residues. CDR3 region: CASSLFRDRPNTEAFF. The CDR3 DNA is TGTGCCAGCAGCTTATTTCGCGACAGACCGAACACTGAAGCTTTCTTT.

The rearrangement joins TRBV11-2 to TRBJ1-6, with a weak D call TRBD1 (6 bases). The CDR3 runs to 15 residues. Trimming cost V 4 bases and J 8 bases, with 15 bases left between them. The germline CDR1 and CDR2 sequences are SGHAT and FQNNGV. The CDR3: CASSSITGYDSPLHF. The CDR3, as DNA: TGTGCCAGCAGCTCCATAACAGGGTACGATTCACCCCTCCACTTT.

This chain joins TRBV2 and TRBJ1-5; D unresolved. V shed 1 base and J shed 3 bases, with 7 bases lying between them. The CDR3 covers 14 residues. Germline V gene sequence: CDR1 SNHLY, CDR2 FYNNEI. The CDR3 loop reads CASSEVTPNQPQHF. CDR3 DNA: TGTGCCAGCAGTGAAGTGACTCCCAATCAGCCCCAGCATTTT.

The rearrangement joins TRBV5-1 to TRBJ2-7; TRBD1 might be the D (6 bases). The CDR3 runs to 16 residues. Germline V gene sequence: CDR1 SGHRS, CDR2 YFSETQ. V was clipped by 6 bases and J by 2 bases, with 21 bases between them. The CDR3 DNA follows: TGCGCCAGCACCCCAACTCCCGGCCAGGGGACCTACGAGCAGTACTTC. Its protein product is CASTPTPGQGTYEQYF.

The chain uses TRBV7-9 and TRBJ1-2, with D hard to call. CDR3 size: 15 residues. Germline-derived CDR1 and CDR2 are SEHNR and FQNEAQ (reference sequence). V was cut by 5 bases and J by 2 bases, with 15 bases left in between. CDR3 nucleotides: TGTGCCAGCAGCCACGACGGAGTCCTCAACTATGGCTACACCTTC. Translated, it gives CASSHDGVLNYGYTF.

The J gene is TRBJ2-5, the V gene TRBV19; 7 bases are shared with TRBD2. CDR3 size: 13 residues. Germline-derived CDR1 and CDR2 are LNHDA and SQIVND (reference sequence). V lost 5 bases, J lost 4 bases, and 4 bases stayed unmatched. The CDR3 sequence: CASSRGEGETQYF. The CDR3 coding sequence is TGTGCCAGTAGTCGGGGGGAAGGAGAGACCCAGTACTTC.

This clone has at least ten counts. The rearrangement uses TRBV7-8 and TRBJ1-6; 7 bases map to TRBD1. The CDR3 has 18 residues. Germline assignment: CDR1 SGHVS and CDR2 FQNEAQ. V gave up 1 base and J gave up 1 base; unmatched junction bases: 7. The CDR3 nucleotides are TGTGCCAGCAGCTTAGTTGACAGGGCTGGGTCCTATAATTCACCCCTCCACTTT. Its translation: CASSLVDRAGSYNSPLHF.

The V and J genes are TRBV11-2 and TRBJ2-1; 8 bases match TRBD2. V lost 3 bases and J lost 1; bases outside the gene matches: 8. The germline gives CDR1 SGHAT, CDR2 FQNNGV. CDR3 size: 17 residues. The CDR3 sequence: CASSFSRGGGSYNEQFF. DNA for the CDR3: TGTGCCAGCAGCTTCAGCAGGGGCGGGGGGTCCTACAATGAGCAGTTCTTC.

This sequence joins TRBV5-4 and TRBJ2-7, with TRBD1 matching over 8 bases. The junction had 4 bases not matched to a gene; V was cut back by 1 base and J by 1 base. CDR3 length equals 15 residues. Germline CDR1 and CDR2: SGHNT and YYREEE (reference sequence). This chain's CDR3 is CASSLTGGKSYEQYF. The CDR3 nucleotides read TGTGCCAGCAGCTTGACAGGGGGGAAGTCCTACGAGCAGTACTTC.

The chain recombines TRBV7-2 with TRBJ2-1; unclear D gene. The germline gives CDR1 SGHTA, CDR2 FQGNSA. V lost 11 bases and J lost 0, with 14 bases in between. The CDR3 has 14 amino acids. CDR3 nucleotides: TGTGCCGGAGAGCCCGAGAGCTCCTACAATGAGCAGTTCTTC. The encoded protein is CAGEPESSYNEQFF. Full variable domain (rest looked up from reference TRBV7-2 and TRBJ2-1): GAGVSQSPSNKVTEKGKDVELRCDPISGHTALYWYRQSLGQGLEFLIYFQGNSAPDKSGLPSDRFSAERTGGSVSTLTIQRTQQEDSAVYLCAGEPESSYNEQFFGPGTRLTVL.